The T cell receptor beta chain under discussion was sequenced for a study of blood T cell repertoires in COVID-19. Study information: Researchers got acute and convalescent COVID-19 samples from the United States, Italy and Spain. The analysed material was cDNA or gDNA that came from T cells, B-cell-depleted T cells, or PBMCs.

TCRdb keeps only in-frame clones here, not all; method: immunoSEQ multiplex PCR. Here the sample spans tens of thousands of clones, roughly 90% being singletons. Germline V gives CDR1 SGHVS, CDR2 FNYEAQ. The CDR3 length is 17 residues. V was pared by 2 bases and J by 4 bases, with 11 bases of the junction left unmatched. This chain joins TRBV7-6 and TRBJ2-3; TRBD1 matches 8 bases. Sequencing input: peripheral blood. The source of this sequence is a human donor in a cohort sampled during active COVID-19. The CDR3 DNA is TGTGCCAGCAGCTTATTCGCAGCAGGACAGGGAGCAGATACGCAGTATTTT. This sequence encodes CASSLFAAGQGADTQYF. The full variable domain, with the rest looked up from reference TRBV7-6 and TRBJ2-3, is GAGVSQSPRYKVTKRGQDVALRCDPISGHVSLYWYRQALGQGPEFLTYFNYEAQQDKSGLPNDRFSAERPEGSISTLTIQRTEQRDSAMYRCASSLFAAGQGADTQYFGPGTRLTVL.